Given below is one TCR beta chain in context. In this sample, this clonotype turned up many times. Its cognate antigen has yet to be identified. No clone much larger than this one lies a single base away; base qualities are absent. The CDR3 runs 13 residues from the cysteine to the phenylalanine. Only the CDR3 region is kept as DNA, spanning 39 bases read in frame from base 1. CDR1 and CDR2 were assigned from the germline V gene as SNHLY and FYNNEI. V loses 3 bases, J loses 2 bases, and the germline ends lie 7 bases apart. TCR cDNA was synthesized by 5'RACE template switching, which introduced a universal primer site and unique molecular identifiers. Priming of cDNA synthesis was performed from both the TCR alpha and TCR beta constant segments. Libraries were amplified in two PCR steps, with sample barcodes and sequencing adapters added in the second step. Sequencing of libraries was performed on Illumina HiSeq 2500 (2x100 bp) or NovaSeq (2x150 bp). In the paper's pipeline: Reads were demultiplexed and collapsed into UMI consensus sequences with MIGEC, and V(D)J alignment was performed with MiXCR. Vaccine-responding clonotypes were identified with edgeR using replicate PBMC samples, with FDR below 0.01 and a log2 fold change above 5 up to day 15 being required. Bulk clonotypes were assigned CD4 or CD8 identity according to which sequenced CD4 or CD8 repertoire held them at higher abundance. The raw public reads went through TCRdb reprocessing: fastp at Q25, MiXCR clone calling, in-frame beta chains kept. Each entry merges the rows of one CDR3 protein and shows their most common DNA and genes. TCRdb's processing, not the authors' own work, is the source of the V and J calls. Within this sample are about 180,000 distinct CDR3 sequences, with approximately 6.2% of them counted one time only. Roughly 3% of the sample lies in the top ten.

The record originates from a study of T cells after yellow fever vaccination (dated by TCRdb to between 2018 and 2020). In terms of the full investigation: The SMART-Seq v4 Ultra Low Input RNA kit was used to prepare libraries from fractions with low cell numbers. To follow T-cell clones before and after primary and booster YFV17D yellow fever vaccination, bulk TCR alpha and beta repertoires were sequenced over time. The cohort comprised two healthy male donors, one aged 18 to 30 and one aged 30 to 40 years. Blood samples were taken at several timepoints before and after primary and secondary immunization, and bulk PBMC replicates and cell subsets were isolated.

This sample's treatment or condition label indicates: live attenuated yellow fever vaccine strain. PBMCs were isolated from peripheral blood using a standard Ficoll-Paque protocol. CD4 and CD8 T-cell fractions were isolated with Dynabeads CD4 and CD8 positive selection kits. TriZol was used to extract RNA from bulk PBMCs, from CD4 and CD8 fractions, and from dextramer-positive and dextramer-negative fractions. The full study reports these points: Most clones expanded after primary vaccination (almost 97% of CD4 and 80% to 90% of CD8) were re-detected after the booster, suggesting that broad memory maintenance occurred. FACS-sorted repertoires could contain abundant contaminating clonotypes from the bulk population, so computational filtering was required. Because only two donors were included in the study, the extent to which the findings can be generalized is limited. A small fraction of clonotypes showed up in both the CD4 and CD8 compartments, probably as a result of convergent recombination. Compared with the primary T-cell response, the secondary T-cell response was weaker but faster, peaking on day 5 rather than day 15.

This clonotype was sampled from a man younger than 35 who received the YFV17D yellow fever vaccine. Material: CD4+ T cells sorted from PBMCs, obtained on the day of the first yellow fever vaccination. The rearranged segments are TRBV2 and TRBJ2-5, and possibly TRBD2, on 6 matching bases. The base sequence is TGTGCCAGCAGTGATAGCGGACAAGAGACCCAGTACTTC. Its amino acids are CASSDSGQETQYF.